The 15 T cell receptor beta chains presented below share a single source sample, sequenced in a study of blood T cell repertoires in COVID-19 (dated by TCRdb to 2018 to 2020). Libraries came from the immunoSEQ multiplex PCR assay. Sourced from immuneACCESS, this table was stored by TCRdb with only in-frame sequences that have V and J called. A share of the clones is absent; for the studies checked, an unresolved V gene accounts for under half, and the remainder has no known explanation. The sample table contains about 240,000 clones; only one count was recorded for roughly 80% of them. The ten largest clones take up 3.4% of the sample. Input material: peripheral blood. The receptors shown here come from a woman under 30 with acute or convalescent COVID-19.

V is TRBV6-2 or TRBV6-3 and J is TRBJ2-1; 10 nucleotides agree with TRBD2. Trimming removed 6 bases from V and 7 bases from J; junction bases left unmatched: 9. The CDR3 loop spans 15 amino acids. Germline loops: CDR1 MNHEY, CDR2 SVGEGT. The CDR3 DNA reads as TGTGCCAGCAGCCCGAGCGGGAGGGTCAGTAATGAGCAGTTCTTC. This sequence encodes CASSPSGRVSNEQFF.

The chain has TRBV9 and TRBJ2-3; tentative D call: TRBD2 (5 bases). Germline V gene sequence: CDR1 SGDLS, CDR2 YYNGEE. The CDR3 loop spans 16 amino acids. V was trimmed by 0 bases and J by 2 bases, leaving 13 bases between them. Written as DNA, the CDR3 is TGTGCCAGCAGCGTAGAGGGAGCACCTATCACAGATACGCAGTATTTT. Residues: CASSVEGAPITDTQYF. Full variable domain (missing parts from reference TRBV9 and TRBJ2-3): DSGVTQTPKHLITATGQRVTLRCSPRSGDLSVYWYQQSLDQGLQFLIQYYNGEERAKGNILERFSAQQFPDLHSELNLSSLELGDSALYFCASSVEGAPITDTQYFGPGTRLTVL.

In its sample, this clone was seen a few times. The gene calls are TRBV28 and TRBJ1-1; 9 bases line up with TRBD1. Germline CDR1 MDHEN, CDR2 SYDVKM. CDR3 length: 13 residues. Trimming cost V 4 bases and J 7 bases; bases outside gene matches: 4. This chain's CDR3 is CASSSNRGREAFF. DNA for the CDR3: TGTGCCAGCAGTTCCAACAGGGGGCGTGAAGCTTTCTTT.

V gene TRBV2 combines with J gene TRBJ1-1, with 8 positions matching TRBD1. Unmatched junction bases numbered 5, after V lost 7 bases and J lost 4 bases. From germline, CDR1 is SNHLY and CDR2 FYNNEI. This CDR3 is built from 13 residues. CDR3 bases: TGTGCCAGCATGAAACAGGGGGGCACTGAAGCTTTCTTT. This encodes CASMKQGGTEAFF.

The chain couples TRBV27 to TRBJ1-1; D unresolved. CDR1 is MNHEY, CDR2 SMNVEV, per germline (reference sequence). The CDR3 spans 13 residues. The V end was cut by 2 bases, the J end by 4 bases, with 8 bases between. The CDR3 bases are TGTGCCAGCAGTTTAATTTCGGGCACTGAAGCTTTCTTT. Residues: CASSLISGTEAFF.

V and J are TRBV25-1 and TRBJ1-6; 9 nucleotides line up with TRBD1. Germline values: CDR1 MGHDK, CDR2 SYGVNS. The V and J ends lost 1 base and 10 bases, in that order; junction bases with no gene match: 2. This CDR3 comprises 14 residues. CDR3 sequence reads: CASSEFGQGSPLHF. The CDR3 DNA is TGTGCCAGCAGTGAATTCGGACAGGGGTCACCCCTCCACTTT.

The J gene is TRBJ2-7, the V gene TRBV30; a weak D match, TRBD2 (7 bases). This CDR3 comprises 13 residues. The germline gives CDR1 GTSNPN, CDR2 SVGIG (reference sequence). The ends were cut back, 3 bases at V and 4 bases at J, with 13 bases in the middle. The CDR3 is CAWRGGPKYEQYF. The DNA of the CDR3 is TGTGCCTGGAGGGGGGGGCCAAAGTACGAGCAGTACTTC.

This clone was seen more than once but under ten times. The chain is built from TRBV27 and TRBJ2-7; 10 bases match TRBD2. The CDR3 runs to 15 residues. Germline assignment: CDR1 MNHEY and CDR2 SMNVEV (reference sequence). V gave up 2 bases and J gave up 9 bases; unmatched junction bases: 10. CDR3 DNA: TGTGCCAGCAGTTTACATAGCGGGAGGATTGGTGGGCAGTACTTC. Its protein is CASSLHSGRIGGQYF.

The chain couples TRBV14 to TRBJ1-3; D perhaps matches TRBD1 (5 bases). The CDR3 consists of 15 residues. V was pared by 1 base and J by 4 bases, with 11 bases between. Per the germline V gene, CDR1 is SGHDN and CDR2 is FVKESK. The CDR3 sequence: CASSQAGINGNTIYF. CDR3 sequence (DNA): TGTGCCAGCAGCCAAGCAGGGATTAACGGAAACACCATATATTTT.

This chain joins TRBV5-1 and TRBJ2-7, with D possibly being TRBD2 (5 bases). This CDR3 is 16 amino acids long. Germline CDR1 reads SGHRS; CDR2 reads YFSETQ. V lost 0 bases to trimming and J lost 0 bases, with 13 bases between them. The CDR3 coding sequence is TGCGCCAGCAGCTTGGCCGCACTAGGGCACTCCTACGAGCAGTACTTC. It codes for CASSLAALGHSYEQYF.

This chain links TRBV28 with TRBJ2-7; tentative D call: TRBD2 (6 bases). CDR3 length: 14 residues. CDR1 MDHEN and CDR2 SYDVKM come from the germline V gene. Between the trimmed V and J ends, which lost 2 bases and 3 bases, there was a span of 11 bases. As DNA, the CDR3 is TGTGCCAGCAGTTTAAGGAGGGTCCTCTACGAGCAGTACTTC. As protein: CASSLRRVLYEQYF.

The CDR3 DNA follows: TGTGCCAGCACCCAGGTGGGCAGGGGACGAGAAAAACTGTTTTTT. Amino acid sequence: CASTQVGRGREKLFF. This chain joins TRBV7-8 and TRBJ1-4; D perhaps matches TRBD1 (6 bases). Deletions cut 7 bases from V and 8 bases from J, with 20 bases between. From germline, CDR1 is SGHVS and CDR2 FQNEAQ. The CDR3 has 15 residues. The full variable domain, completed using reference TRBV7-8 and TRBJ1-4, is GAGVSQSPRYKVAKRGQDVALRCDPISGHVSLFWYQQALGQGPEFLTYFQNEAQLDKSGLPSDRFFAERPEGSVSTLKIQRTQQEDSAVYLCASTQVGRGREKLFFGSGTQLSVL.

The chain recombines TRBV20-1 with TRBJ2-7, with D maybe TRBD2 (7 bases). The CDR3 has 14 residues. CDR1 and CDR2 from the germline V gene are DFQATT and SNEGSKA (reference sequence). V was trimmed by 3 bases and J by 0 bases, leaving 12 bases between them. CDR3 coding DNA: TGCAGTGCTAGTTGGCGGGGGCTCTCCTACGAGCAGTACTTC. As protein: CSASWRGLSYEQYF.

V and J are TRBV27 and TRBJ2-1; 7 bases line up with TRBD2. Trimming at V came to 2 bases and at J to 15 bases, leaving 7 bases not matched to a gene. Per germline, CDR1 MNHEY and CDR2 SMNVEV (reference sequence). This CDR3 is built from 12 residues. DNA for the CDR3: TGTGCCAGCAGTTTAGGCGGGAGTCGGCTGTTCTTC. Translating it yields CASSLGGSRLFF.

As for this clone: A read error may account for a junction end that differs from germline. The CDR3 nucleotides are TGTGCTAGCAGCCCCGGCAGGAACTACGAGCAGTACTTC. Protein product: CASSPGRNYEQYF. The chain carries TRBV7-7 and TRBJ2-7; D gene unclear. CDR3 size: 13 residues. Germline V CDR1 and CDR2: SSHAT, FNYEAQ (reference sequence).